This T cell receptor beta chain was profiled in a study of control samples from healthy donors and cancer patients (dated by TCRdb to 2018 to 2020). Including cysteine and phenylalanine, the CDR3 has 15 amino acids. The DNA shown is the 45-base CDR3, in frame from base 1. Trimming leaves V shorter by 4 bases and J shorter by 1 base, with the junction holding 3 bases beyond the gene matches. The germline V gene (reference sequence) supplies CDR1 LNHDA and CDR2 SQIVND. The protocol used for the library was the immunoSEQ multiplex PCR assay. As stored in TCRdb, this immuneACCESS dataset retains in-frame rearrangements with V and J assigned. A fraction of the clones does not appear; measured against another copy, unresolved V genes explain less than half of the discrepancy, and the remainder lacks a known reason. The sample table shows 70,000 to 80,000 clones, and about 88% are seen once. Over 3.5% of the sample is held by the ten biggest clonotypes.

As for this clone: The clone's antigen remains unknown. One base away there is no much larger clone; base qualities are not given.

The clonotype originates from a woman in her fifties or sixties in good health. Sequencing was carried out using blood. The V and J segments used are TRBV19 and TRBJ2-2; a stretch of 7 junction bases matches TRBD1. The bases read TGTGCCAGTAGTAGGCGACAGGGGAACACCGGGGAGCTGTTTTTT. Its translation reads: CASSRRQGNTGELFF.